Following are 10 T cell receptor beta chains from one sample sequenced in a study of early T cells in non-severe SARS-CoV-2 infection. TCRdb processed the 5' RACE reads anew with MiXCR; each CDR3 protein has one entry. The sample lists about 56,000 distinct CDR3 sequences; roughly 16% were seen once. The material sequenced was whole blood, taken at baseline. These receptors all stem from an adult who was a healthcare worker with PCR-confirmed SARS-CoV-2 infection or an uninfected control (not recorded which).

This clonotype showed up just a few times. The chain joins TRBV29-1 to TRBJ2-7; no clear D. Germline V gives CDR1 SQVTM, CDR2 ANQGSEA. The CDR3 loop spans 13 amino acids. Trimming shortened V by 4 bases and J by 4 bases, and 14 bases separated the two germline ends. The CDR3 coding sequence is TGCAGCGTTGTGATTTCGCTAACGTACGAGCAGTACTTC. The encoded protein is CSVVISLTYEQYF.

The gene calls are TRBV7-2 and TRBJ2-7; 9 nucleotides align to TRBD2. The germline V gene has CDR1 SGHTA and CDR2 FQGNSA. The CDR3 length is 14 residues. Trimming removed 4 bases from V and 7 bases from J; junction bases left unmatched: 8. CDR3 DNA sequence: TGTGCCAGCAGCTCTATAGCGGGGGCGGGGGAGCAGTACTTC. Protein: CASSSIAGAGEQYF.

This clonotype qualifies as medium-sized (0.01 to 0.1%). The chain links TRBV2 to TRBJ1-6; D gene ambiguous. From germline, CDR1 is SNHLY and CDR2 FYNNEI. The CDR3 runs 11 residues. Trimming took off 1 base at V and 14 bases at J, with 6 bases between the two ends. The CDR3 DNA reads as TGTGCCAGCAGTGAAGAGGTGGCCCTCCACTTT. Translating it yields CASSEEVALHF.

The chain combines TRBV10-3 with TRBJ2-3; 12 bases match TRBD1. This CDR3 is built from 16 residues. Germline V lookup: CDR1 ENHRY, CDR2 SYGVKD. Trimming at V came to 4 bases and at J to 1 base, leaving 3 bases not matched to a gene. The CDR3 sequence: CAISGDRGLGTDTQYF. CDR3 DNA: TGTGCCATCAGTGGGGACAGGGGGCTCGGCACAGATACGCAGTATTTT.

The rearrangement links TRBV5-6 to TRBJ2-1; 7 bases fit TRBD2. Germline V gene data show CDR1 as SGHDT and CDR2 as YYEEEE. Trimming removed 0 bases from V and 10 bases from J; junction bases left unmatched: 4. This CDR3 spans 13 amino acids. The CDR3 reads CASSLASGREQFF. CDR3 coding DNA: TGTGCCAGCAGCTTGGCTAGCGGTCGGGAGCAGTTCTTC.

The genes are TRBV18 and TRBJ1-3; TRBD1 is a possible D gene (5 bases). V was pared by 1 base and J by 0 bases, with 10 bases between. The germline CDR1 and CDR2 sequences are KGHSH and LQKENI. The CDR3 is 16 amino acids. CDR3 bases: TGTGCCAGCTCACCACGGCTGGGGCCCTCTGGAAACACCATATATTTT. This sequence encodes CASSPRLGPSGNTIYF.

The sample holds many counts of this clonotype. The V call is TRBV11-2, the J call TRBJ1-2; a weak D match, TRBD1 (6 bases). Trimming took 3 bases from V and 4 from J, leaving 15 bases between them. Germline V gene sequence: CDR1 SGHAT, CDR2 FQNNGV. The CDR3 spans 15 residues. CDR3 protein: CASSFPTRGAYGYTF. The CDR3 DNA reads as TGTGCCAGCAGCTTCCCGACCAGGGGCGCCTATGGCTACACCTTC.

This clonotype was found a few times. The V and J genes are TRBV3-1 and TRBJ2-7; no reliable D call. From germline, CDR1 is LGHDT and CDR2 YNNKEL (reference sequence). V shed 0 bases and J shed 0 bases, with 9 bases lying between them. This CDR3 has 15 amino acids. CDR3 in DNA: TGTGCCAGCAGCCAAGATGTAAGGCCCTCCTACGAGCAGTACTTC. Protein: CASSQDVRPSYEQYF.

This clonotype was detected only a few times. The chain couples TRBV5-1 to TRBJ2-5; TRBD1 aligns across 10 bases. CDR3 length equals 14 residues. CDR1 is SGHRS, CDR2 YFSETQ, per germline. Losses at the gene ends were 6 bases for V and 3 bases for J; bases not matched to a gene: 5. CDR3 DNA: TGCGCCAGCAATACCGGGACAGGGGAAGAGACCCAGTACTTC. This encodes CASNTGTGEETQYF.

This chain uses TRBV28 with TRBJ2-7; the D gene could be TRBD1 or TRBD2 (6 bases each). Trimming took off 3 bases at V and 7 bases at J, with 19 bases between the two ends. The CDR3 extends over 15 amino acids. Germline CDR1 is MDHEN and CDR2 is SYDVKM. CDR3 in amino acids: CASSFPGASFAEQYF. The CDR3, as DNA: TGTGCCAGCAGTTTCCCGGGGGCGAGCTTTGCGGAGCAGTACTTC.